The T cell receptor (beta chain) under discussion was sequenced for a study of T cell repertoires in cytomegalovirus infection (dated by TCRdb to the late 2010s). Some background on the complete study: The peptide stimulations were aimed at well-studied HLA-B-restricted epitopes as well as recently identified HLA-C-restricted CMV epitopes, whose presentation resists viral immunomodulation. Donor HLA type was relevant to the analysis, because carriage of CMV infection together with the matching HLA type was indicated by public TCR beta signatures. General findings and caveats noted by the study authors: Cumulative frequency of public TCR beta family members discriminated carriers of CMV infection plus the relevant HLA type in this cohort and an independent approximately 350-donor cohort. The ex vivo response was dominated by HLA-C-restricted CMV-specific TCR beta clonotypes, which also provided the single most frequent clonotype in two of eight donors.

As concerns this clonotype: Its antigen has not been determined. Per-base qualities were not stored, and no clone one base away is much larger.

In the paper's terms, the treatment or condition label means: in vitro stimulation with specific CMV peptide epitopes to enrich CMV-specific T cells. Instrument used: Illumina HiSeq 1500. TCRdb itself trimmed the public reads at Q25 with fastp, ran MiXCR and retained productive beta chains. Identical CDR3 proteins give one entry, which carries the most common genes and DNA. Here the sample has 650,000 to 900,000 distinct CDR3 sequences; 25% to 30% occur a single time. Jointly, the top ten make up approximately 14% of the sample. Spanning cysteine to phenylalanine, the CDR3 consists of 18 amino acids. This entry keeps only the CDR3 DNA: 54 bases, framed from base 1. CDR1 and CDR2, looked up from the germline V gene, are ENHRY and SYGVKD. Compared with germline, V lacks 0 bases and J lacks 0 bases; bases without a gene match: 6.

The rearrangement combines TRBV10-3 with TRBJ1-5, with 9 bases matching TRBD1. This clonotype originated in a human donor in good health (CMV status not recorded). Some clones in this sample may be carry-over from other donors' samples. Sequenced here: cultured CD8+ T cells from PBMCs, sampled from culture after CMV antigen stimulation. Read as DNA, the sequence is TGTGCCATCAGTGAGTCGGGACAGGGACACCTTAGCAATCAGCCCCAGCATTTT. It encodes CAISESGQGHLSNQPQHF.